This TCR beta chain was observed in a study of identical twins. Findings and limits, study-wide: While abundant cord blood beta clonotypes carried fewer insertions, memory repertoires showed no such pattern.

Germline lookup yields CDR1 SGHRS and CDR2 YFSETQ. The ends were cut back, 1 base at V and 0 bases at J, with 9 bases in the middle. The CDR3 is 15 residues long. Details on this clonotype: Its antigen is not known.

Template switching added a universal primer binding site, and final cDNA carried unique molecular identifiers. TCRdb independently ran MiXCR on the 5' RACE reads; one entry per CDR3 protein. The repertoire holds 450,000 or so distinct CDR3 sequences, with roughly an eighth as singletons. These data were likewise used in another study, on yellow fever vaccine responses in identical twins.

Material: CD4+ T cells sorted from blood. The genes are TRBV5-1 and TRBJ2-3, with D perhaps being TRBD1 or TRBD2 (5 bases each). The sequence was obtained from a woman under 30 in good health. The CDR3 nucleotides read TGCGCCAGCAGCTTGAATTGGGACAGCACAGATACGCAGTATTTT. Amino acid sequence: CASSLNWDSTDTQYF.